The clone carrying this TCR beta chain was found once. Trimming pared 2 bases from V and 8 bases from J, leaving 21 bases between. The V gene's germline CDR1 is SEHNR and CDR2 FQNEAQ (reference sequence). The CDR3 contains 17 residues. These data belong to a study of T cell changes during pregnancy in multiple sclerosis. TCRdb keeps only in-frame clones here, not all; method: immunoSEQ multiplex PCR. The sample lists about 13,000 clones, 85% to 90% seen once, with about 8.7% in the top ten. This sample comprised CD8+ T cells from peripheral blood mononuclear cells, obtained in the first trimester of pregnancy. The sequence came from a female donor with multiple sclerosis, enrolled in a pregnancy study. The rearrangement uses TRBV7-9 and TRBJ2-2; D unclear. The CDR3 nucleotides are TGTGCCAGCAGCTTACCCCGTCAGCGACCTACCCCGGGGGAGCTGTTTTTT. It yields the protein CASSLPRQRPTPGELFF.